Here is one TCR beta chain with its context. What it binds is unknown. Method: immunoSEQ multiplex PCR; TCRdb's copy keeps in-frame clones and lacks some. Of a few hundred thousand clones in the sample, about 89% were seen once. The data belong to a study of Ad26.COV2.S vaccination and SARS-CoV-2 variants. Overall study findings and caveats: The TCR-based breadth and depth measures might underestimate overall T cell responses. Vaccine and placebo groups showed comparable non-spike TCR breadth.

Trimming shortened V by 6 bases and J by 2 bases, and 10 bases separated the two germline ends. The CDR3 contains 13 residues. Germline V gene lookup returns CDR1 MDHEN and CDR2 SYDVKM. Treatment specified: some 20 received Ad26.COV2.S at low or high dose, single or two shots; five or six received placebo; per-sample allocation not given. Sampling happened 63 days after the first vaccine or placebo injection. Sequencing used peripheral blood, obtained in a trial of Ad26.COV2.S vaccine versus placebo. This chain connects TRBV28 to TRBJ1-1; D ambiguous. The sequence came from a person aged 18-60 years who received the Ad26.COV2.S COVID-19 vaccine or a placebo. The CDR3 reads CASRFPGNTEAFF. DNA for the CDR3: TGTGCCAGCAGATTCCCAGGAAACACTGAAGCTTTCTTT.